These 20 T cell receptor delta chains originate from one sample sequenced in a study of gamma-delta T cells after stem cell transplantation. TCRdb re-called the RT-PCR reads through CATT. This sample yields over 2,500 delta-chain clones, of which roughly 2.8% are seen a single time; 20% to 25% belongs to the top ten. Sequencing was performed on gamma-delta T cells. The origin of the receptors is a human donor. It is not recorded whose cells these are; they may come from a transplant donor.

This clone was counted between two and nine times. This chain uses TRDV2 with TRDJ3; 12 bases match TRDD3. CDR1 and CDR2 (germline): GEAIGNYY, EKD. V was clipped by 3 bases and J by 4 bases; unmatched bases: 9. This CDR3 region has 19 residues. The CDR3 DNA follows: TGTGCCTGTGACGGACTGGGGGATACCGACTCTTGGGACACCCGACAGATGTTTTTC. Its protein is CACDGLGDTDSWDTRQMFF.

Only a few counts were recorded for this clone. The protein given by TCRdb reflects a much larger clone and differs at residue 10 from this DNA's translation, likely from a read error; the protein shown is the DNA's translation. The CDR3 spells CACVSLGDWVSTDKLIF. CDR3 nucleotide sequence: TGTGCCTGTGTATCCCTGGGGGATTGGGTGTCCACCGATAAACTCATCTTT. V and J are TRDV2 and TRDJ1, with 9 bases fitting TRDD3. Trimming removed 5 bases from V and 1 base from J; junction bases left unmatched: 13. Per the germline V gene, CDR1 is GEAIGNYY and CDR2 is EKD. The CDR3 is made up of 17 amino acids.

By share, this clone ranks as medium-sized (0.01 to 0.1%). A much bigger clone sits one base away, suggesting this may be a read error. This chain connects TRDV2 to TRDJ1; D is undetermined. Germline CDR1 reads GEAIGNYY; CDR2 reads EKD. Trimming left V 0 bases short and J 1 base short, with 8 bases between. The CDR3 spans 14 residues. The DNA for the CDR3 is TGTGCCTGTGACACCATTTCAACCACCGATAAACTCATCTTT. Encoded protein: CACDTISTTDKLIF.

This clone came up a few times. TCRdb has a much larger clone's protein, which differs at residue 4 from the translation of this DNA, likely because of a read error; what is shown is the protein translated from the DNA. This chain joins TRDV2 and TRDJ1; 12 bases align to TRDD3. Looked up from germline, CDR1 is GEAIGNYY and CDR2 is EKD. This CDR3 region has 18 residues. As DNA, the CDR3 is TGTGCCTGTCACACCGTATCTGGGGGATACGGGGACACCGATAAACTCATCTTT. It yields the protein CACHTVSGGYGDTDKLIF.

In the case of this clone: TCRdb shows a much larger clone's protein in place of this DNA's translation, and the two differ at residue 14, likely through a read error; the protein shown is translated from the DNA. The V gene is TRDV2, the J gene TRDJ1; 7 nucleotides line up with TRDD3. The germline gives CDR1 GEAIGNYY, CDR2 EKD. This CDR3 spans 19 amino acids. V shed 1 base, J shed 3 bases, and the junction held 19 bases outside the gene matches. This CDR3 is CACDTLTRTGESYADKLIF. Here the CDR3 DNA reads TGTGCCTGTGACACTCTCACTCGAACTGGGGAGTCGTACGCCGATAAACTCATCTTT.

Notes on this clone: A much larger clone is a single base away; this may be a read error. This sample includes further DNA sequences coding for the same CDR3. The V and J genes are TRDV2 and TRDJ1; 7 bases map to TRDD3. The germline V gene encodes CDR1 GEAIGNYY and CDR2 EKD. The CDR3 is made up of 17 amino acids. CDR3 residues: CACDSAEGYRITDKLIF. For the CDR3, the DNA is TGCGCCTGTGACTCCGCGGAGGGATACAGAATCACCGATAAACTCATCTTT.

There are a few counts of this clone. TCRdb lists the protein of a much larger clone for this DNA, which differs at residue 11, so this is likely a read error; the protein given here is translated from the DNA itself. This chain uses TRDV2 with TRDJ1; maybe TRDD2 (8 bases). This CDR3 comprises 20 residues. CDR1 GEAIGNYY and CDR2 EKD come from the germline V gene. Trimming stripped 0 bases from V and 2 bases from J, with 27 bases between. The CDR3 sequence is CACDTLPTGDARVGTDKLIF. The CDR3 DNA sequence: TGTGCCTGTGACACCCTTCCTACGGGGGATGCGCGGGTGGGAACCGATAAACTCATCTTT.

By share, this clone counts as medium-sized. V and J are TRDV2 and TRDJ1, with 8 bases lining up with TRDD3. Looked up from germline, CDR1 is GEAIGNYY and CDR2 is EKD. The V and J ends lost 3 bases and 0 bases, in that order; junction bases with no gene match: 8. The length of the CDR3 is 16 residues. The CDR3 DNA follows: TGTGCCTGTGACCCCCTGGGGGACCCGTACACCGATAAACTCATCTTT. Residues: CACDPLGDPYTDKLIF.

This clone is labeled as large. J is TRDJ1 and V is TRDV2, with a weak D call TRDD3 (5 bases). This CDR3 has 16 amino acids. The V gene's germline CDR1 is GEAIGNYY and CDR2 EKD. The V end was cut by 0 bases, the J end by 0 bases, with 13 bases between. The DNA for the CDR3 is TGTGCCTGTGACACCTTGGGGAACCCGCACACCGATAAACTCATCTTT. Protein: CACDTLGNPHTDKLIF.

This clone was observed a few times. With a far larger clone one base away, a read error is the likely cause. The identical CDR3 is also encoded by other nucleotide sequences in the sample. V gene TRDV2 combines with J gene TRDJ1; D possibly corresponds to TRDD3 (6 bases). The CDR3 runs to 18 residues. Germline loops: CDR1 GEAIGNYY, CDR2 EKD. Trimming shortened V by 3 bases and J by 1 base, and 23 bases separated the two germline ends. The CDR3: CACDHVVLGDSGTDKLIF. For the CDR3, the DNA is TGTGCCTGTGACCACGTTGTACTAGGGGATTCCGGCACCGATAAACTCATCTTT.

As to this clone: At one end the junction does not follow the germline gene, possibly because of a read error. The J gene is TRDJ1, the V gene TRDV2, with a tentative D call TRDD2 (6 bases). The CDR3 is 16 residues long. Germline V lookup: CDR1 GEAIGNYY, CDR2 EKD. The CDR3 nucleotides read TGTGCCTGTGACCCCCTCCCTTCCCGGGGACCTGATAGACTCATCTTT. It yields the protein CACDPLPSRGPDRLIF.

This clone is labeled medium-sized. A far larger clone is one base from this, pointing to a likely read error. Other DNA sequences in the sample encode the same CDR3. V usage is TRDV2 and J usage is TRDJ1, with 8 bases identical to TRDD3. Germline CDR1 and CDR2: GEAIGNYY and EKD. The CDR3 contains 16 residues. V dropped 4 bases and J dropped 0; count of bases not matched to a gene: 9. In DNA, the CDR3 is TGTGCCTGTGAGTTACTGGGGGCTCAGTACACCGATAAACTCATCTTT. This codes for CACELLGAQYTDKLIF.

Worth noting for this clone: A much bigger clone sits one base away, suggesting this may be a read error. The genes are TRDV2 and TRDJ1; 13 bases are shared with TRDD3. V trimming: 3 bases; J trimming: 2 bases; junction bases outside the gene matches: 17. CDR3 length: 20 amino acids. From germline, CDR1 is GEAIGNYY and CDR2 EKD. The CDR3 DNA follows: TGTGCCTGTGACGCCTTAAACTGGGGGATACGCGGTGCGGTGACCGATAAACTCATCTTT. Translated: CACDALNWGIRGAVTDKLIF.

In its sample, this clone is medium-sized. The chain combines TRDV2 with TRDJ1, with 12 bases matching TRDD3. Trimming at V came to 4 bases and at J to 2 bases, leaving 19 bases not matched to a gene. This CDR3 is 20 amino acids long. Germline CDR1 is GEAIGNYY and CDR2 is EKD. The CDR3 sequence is CACDPVPLGDTSWKTDKLIF. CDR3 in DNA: TGTGCCTGTGATCCTGTGCCACTGGGGGATACCTCTTGGAAGACCGATAAACTCATCTTT.

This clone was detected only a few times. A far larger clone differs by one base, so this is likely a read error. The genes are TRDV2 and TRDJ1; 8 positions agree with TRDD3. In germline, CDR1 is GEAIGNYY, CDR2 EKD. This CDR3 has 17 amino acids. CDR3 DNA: TGTGCCTGTGACACCGTCCGAGCTCTGGGGGACACCGATAAACTCACCTTT. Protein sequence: CACDTVRALGDTDKLTF.

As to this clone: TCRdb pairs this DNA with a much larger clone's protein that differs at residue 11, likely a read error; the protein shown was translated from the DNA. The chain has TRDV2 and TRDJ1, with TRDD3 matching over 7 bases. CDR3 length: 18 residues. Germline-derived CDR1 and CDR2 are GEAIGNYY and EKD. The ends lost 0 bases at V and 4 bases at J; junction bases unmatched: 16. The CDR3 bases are TGTGCCTGTGACACCGTGTCTGGGGGTCCCCTTCTGGGCGATAAACTCATCTTT. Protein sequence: CACDTVSGGPLLGDKLIF.

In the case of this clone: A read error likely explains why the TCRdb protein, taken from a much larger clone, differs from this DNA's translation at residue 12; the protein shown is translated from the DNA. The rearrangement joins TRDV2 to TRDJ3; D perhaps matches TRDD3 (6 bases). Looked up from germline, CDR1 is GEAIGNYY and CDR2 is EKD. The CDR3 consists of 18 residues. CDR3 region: CACDTLSGSSWGTRQMFF. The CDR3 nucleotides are TGTGCCTGTGACACCTTAAGTGGGAGTTCCTGGGGCACCCGACAGATGTTTTTC.

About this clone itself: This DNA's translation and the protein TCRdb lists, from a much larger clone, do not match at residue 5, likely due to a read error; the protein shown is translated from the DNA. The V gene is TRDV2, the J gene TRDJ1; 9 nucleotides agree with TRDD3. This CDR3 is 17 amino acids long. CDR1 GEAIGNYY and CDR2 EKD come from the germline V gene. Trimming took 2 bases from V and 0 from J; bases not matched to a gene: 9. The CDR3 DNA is TGTGCCTGTGACATACTGGGGGACCCCGAGTACACCGATAAACTCATCTTT. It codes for CACDILGDPEYTDKLIF.

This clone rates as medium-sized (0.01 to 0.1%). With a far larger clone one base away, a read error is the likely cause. The CDR3 DNA reads as TGTGCCTGTGACACCGTGGGGACTGGGGGATACAAACTCATCTTT. It is translated as CACDTVGTGGYKLIF. The rearrangement joins TRDV2 to TRDJ1, with TRDD3 matching 12 bases. Looked up from germline, CDR1 is GEAIGNYY and CDR2 is EKD. The CDR3 consists of 15 residues. After removal of 0 bases from V and 8 bases from J, the junction contained 6 bases not matched to a gene.

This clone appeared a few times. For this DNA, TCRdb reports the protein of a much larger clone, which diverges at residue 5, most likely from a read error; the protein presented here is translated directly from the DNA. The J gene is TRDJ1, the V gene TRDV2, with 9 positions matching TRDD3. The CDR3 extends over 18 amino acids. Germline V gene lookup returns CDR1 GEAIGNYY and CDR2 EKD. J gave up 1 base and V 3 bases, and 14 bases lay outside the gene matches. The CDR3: CACDAVSKLGESTDKLIF. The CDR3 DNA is TGTGCCTGTGACGCCGTCTCGAAACTGGGGGAGAGCACCGATAAACTCATCTTT.